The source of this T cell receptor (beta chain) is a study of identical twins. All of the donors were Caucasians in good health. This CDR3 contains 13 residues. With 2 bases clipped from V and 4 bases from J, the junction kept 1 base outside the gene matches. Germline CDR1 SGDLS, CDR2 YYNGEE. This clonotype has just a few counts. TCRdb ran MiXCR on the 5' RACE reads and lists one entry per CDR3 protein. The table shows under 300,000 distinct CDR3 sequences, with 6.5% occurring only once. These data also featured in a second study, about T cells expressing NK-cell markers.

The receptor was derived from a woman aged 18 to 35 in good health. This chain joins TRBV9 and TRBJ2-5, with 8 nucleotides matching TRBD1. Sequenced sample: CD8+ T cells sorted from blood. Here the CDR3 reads CASSVGTGETQYF. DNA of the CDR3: TGTGCCAGCAGCGTGGGGACAGGAGAGACCCAGTACTTC.